The 9 T cell receptor beta chains below all came from one sample that was sequenced in a study of blood T cell repertoires in COVID-19. Assay used: immunoSEQ multiplex PCR; TCRdb lists only in-frame clones, some missing. This sample has just under 350,000 clones, with about 93% found just once. Sequencing used peripheral blood. Source of these receptors: a young woman who had recovered from COVID-19.

This chain links TRBV5-4 with TRBJ2-1, with 8 bases aligning to TRBD2. CDR3 size: 16 residues. V lost 3 bases, J lost 0 bases, and 5 bases stayed unmatched. Germline V lookup: CDR1 SGHNT, CDR2 YYREEE (reference sequence). CDR3 DNA: TGTGCCAGCAGCTGGGGGAGCGGGAGCTCCTACAATGAGCAGTTCTTC. Translating it yields CASSWGSGSSYNEQFF.

The V call is TRBV7-2, the J call TRBJ1-1, with D possibly being TRBD1 (5 bases). V lost 5 bases to trimming and J lost 5 bases, with 21 bases between them. Looked up from germline, CDR1 is SGHTA and CDR2 is FQGNSA. This CDR3 is 16 amino acids long. CDR3 DNA: TGTGCCAGCAGCCCTGCTGGACGGAGCCGGGGGACTGAAGCTTTCTTT. Its protein product is CASSPAGRSRGTEAFF.

The CDR3 spells CASSKLGLAGPRELFF. The CDR3 region has the DNA TGTGCCAGCAGCAAATTGGGTCTAGCGGGACCCCGGGAGCTGTTTTTT. The chain recombines TRBV21-1 with TRBJ2-2; the table's D call, TRBD2, has no DNA check behind it. TRBV21-1 is shown as a pseudogene. There are 16 residues in the CDR3.

The CDR3: CASSKVREGAHGNTIYF. The CDR3 DNA reads as TGTGCCAGCAGCAAAGTACGAGAGGGGGCGCATGGAAACACCATATATTTT. The chain combines TRBV21-1 with TRBJ1-3; the table calls TRBD1, which could not be checked here. TRBV21-1 is designated a pseudogene. The CDR3 covers 17 residues.

The V call is TRBV28, the J call TRBJ1-1, with 11 bases identical to TRBD1. Germline loops: CDR1 MDHEN, CDR2 SYDVKM. CDR3 length: 15 amino acids. V trimming: 3 bases; J trimming: 4 bases; junction bases outside the gene matches: 4. The chain's CDR3 is CASSLVGTGGTEAFF. DNA for the CDR3: TGTGCCAGCAGTTTGGTCGGGACAGGGGGCACTGAAGCTTTCTTT.

The V and J genes are TRBV11-2 and TRBJ1-2; possible D gene TRBD1, 6 bases. Trimming cost V 4 bases and J 4 bases, with 13 bases left between them. The germline V gene has CDR1 SGHAT and CDR2 FQNNGV. This CDR3 has 14 amino acids. CDR3 loop: CASSSGQKVYGYTF. The CDR3 bases are TGTGCCAGCAGCTCAGGACAGAAGGTCTATGGCTACACCTTC. Full variable domain (outside the CDR3, taken from reference TRBV11-2 and TRBJ1-2): EAGVAQSPRYKIIEKRQSVAFWCNPISGHATLYWYQQILGQGPKLLIQFQNNGVVDDSQLPKDRFSAERLKGVDSTLKIQPAKLEDSAVYLCASSSGQKVYGYTFGSGTRLTVV.

The chain combines TRBV19 with TRBJ1-2; 7 bases align to TRBD1. V shed 8 bases, J shed 9 bases, and the junction held 9 bases outside the gene matches. The CDR3 consists of 12 residues. Germline CDR1 is LNHDA and CDR2 is SQIVND (reference sequence). The CDR3 spells CASGGTAVSYTF. The DNA of the CDR3 is TGTGCCAGTGGAGGGACAGCGGTCAGCTACACCTTC.

The chain joins TRBV7-2 to TRBJ1-6; D ambiguous. From germline, CDR1 is SGHTA and CDR2 FQGNSA. The CDR3 has 12 amino acids. V was shortened by 3 bases and J by 9 bases, with 6 bases between the two germline ends. This chain's CDR3 is CASSFSGSPLHF. CDR3 nucleotides: TGTGCCAGCAGCTTCAGTGGTTCACCCCTCCACTTT.

The chain carries TRBV3-1 (or the pseudogene TRBV3-2) and TRBJ2-7; tentatively, D is TRBD1 (5 bases). The germline V gene encodes CDR1 LGHDT and CDR2 YNNKEL (reference sequence). V dropped 3 bases and J dropped 6 bases, with 21 bases sitting between them. The CDR3 extends over 16 amino acids. The CDR3 DNA follows: TGTGCCAGCAGCCAGTATTCGGGCAGGGTACCTCGCGAGCAGTACGTC. Translating gives CASSQYSGRVPREQYV.